The present entry profiles one T cell receptor beta chain with its context. What it binds is not known. Sequencing used immunoSEQ multiplex PCR; TCRdb keeps in-frame clones, though not all of them. The sample lists 80,000 or so clones; about 92% were seen once. This record comes from a study of OX40 agonist ivuxolimab in advanced cancers. In the study overall: There were three patients with partial responses, one having hepatocellular carcinoma and two cutaneous melanoma.

V lost 1 base and J lost 0, with 11 bases in between. Germline V gene data show CDR1 as SGHNT and CDR2 as YYREEE (reference sequence). CDR3 length: 17 residues. Study observations and caveats: At doses 0.1 to 3.0 mg/kg, CD4+ and CD8+ clones expanded. CD8+ T cells showed, on average, more clonal expansion than CD4+ cells.

The rearrangement uses TRBV5-4 and TRBJ2-6; TRBD2 is a possible D gene (6 bases). This TCR came from an adult with an advanced solid tumor such as melanoma, head and neck, liver or kidney cancer. The input for sequencing was CD4+ or CD8+ T cells sorted from blood, taken in a trial of the OX40 agonist ivuxolimab. CDR3 bases: TGTGCCAGCAGCTTGATGCAGGGAGGCTCTGGGGCCAACGTCCTGACTTTC. This sequence encodes CASSLMQGGSGANVLTF.